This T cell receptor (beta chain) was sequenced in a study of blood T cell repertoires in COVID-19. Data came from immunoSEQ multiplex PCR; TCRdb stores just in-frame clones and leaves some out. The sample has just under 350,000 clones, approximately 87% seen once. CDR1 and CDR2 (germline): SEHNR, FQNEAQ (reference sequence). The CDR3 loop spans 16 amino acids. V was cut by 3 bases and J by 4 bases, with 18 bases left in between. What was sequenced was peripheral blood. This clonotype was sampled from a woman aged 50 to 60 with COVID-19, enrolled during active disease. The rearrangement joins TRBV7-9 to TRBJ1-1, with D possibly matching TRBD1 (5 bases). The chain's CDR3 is CASSFLRQGGSTEAFF. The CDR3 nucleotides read TGTGCCAGCAGCTTCCTCCGCCAGGGTGGCAGCACTGAAGCTTTCTTT.